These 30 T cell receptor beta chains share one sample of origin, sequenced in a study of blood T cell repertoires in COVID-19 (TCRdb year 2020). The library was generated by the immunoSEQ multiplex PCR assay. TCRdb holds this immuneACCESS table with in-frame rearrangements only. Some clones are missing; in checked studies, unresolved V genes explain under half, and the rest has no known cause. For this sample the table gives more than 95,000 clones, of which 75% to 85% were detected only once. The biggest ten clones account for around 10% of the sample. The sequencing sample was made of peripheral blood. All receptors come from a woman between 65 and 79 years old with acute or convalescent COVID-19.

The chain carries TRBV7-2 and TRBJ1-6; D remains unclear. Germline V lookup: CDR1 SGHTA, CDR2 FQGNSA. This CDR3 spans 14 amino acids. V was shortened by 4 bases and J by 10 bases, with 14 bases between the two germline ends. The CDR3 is CASSSASVGSPLHF. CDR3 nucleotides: TGTGCCAGCAGCTCCGCTTCTGTCGGGTCACCCCTCCACTTT.

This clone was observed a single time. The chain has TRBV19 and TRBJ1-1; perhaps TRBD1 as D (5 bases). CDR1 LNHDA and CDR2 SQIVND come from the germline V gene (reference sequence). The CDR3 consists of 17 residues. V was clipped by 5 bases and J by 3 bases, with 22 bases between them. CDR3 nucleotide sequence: TGTGCCAGTAGTGTTCGCGGGGGGTCATCTGTTCACACTGAAGCTTTCTTT. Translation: CASSVRGGSSVHTEAFF.

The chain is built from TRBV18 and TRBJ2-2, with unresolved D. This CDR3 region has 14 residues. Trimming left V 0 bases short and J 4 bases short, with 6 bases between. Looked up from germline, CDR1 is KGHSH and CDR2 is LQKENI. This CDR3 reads CASSPPPRTGELFF. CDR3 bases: TGTGCCAGCTCACCACCTCCTCGCACCGGGGAGCTGTTTTTT. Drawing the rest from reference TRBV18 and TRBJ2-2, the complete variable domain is NAGVMQNPRHLVRRRGQEARLRCSPMKGHSHVYWYRQLPEEGLKFMVYLQKENIIDESGMPKERFSAEFPKEGPSILRIQQVVRGDSAAYFCASSPPPRTGELFFGEGSRLTVL.

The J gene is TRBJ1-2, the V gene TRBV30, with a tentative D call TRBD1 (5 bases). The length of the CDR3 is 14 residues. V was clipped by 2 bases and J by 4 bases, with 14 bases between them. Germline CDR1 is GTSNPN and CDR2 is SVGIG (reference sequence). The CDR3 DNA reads TGTGCCTGGAGTTCCGACAGAGGCTTCTATGGCTACACCTTC. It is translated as CAWSSDRGFYGYTF.

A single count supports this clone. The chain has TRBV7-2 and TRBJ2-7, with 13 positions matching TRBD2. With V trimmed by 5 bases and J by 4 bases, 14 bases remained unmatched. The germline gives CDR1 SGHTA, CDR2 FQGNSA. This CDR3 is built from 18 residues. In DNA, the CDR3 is TGTGCCAGCAGCCAGCGCCCGGGACTAGCGGGACGGGAGTACGAGCAGTACTTC. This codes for CASSQRPGLAGREYEQYF.

The DNA for the CDR3 is TGTGCCAGCAGCAAAGGGCCGGGGGGAGGTGGCTATGGCTACACCTTC. Amino acid sequence: CASSKGPGGGGYGYTF. The chain is built from TRBV21-1 and TRBJ1-2. TRBV21-1 is a recognized pseudogene. CDR3 length equals 16 residues.

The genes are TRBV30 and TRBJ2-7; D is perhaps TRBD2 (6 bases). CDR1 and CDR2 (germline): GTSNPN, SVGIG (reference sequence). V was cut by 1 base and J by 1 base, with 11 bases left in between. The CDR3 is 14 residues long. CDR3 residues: CAWSEVAASYEQYF. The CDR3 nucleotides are TGTGCCTGGAGTGAAGTAGCGGCGTCCTACGAGCAGTACTTC.

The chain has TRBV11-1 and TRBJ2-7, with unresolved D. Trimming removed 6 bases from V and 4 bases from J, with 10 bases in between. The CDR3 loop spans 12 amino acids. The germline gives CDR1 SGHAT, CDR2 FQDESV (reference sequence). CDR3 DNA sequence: TGTGCCAGCAGTATGAGAAAGTACGAGCAGTACTTC. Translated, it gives CASSMRKYEQYF.

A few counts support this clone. CDR3 nucleotides: TGTGCCAGCAGTCTGTTTGACAGGAACACTGAAGCTTTCTTT. Amino acids: CASSLFDRNTEAFF. The chain joins TRBV28 to TRBJ1-1; weak D call: TRBD1 (5 bases). In germline, CDR1 is MDHEN, CDR2 SYDVKM. This CDR3 contains 14 residues. Trimming removed 5 bases at V and 1 base at J, with 11 bases between.

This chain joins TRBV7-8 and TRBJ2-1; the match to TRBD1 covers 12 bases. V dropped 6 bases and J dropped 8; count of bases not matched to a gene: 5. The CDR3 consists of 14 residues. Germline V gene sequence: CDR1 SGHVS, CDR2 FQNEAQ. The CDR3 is CASRRDRGLDEQFF. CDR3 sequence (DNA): TGTGCCAGCAGGAGGGACAGGGGGCTCGATGAGCAGTTCTTC.

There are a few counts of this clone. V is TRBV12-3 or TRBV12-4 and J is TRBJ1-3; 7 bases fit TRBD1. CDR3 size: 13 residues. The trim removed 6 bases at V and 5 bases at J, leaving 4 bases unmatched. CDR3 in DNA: TGTGCCAGCAGAAACAGGGGCCGAAACACCATATATTTT. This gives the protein CASRNRGRNTIYF.

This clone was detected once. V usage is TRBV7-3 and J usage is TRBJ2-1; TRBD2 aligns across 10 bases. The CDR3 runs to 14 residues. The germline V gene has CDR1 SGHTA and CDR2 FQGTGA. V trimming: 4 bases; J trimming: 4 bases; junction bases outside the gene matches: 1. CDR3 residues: CASSSTSGYNEQFF. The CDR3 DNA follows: TGTGCCAGCAGCTCGACTAGCGGGTACAATGAGCAGTTCTTC.

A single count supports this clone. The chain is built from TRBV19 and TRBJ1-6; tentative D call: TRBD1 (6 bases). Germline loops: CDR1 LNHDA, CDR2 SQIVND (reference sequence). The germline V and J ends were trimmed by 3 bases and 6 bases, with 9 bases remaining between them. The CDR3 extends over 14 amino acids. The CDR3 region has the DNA TGTGCCAGTAGTATGGACAGACTTAATTCACCCCTCCACTTT. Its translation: CASSMDRLNSPLHF.

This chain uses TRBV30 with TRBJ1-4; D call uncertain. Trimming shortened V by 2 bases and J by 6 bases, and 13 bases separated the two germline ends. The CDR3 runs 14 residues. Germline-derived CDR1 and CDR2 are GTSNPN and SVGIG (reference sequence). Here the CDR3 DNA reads TGTGCCTGGAGTTCCGGGGTAGAGGATGAAAAACTGTTTTTT. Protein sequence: CAWSSGVEDEKLFF.

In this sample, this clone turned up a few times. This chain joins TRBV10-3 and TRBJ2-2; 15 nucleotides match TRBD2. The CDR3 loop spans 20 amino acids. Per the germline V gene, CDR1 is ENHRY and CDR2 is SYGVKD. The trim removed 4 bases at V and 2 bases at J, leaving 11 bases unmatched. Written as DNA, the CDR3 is TGTGCCATCAGTGCCGGACTAGCGGGAGGGCAAGTGGCAAACACCGGGGAGCTGTTTTTT. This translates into CAISAGLAGGQVANTGELFF.

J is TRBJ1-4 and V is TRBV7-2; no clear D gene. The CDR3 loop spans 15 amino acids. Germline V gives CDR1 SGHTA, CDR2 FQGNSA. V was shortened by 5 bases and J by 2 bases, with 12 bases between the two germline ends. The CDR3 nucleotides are TGTGCCAGCAGCACACTCGGGAGCACTAATGAAAAACTGTTTTTT. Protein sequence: CASSTLGSTNEKLFF.

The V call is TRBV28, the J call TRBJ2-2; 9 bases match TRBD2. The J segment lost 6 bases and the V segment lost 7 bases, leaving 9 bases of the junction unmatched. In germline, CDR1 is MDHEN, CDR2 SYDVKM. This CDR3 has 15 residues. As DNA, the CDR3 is TGTGCCAGCAAGGAGAGGATAGCGGGAGCCGGGGAGCTGTTTTTT. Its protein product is CASKERIAGAGELFF. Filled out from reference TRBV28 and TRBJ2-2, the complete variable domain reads DVKVTQSSRYLVKRTGEKVFLECVQDMDHENMFWYRQDPGLGLRLIYFSYDVKMKEKGDIPEGYSVSREKKERFSLILESASTNQTSMYLCASKERIAGAGELFFGEGSRLTVL.

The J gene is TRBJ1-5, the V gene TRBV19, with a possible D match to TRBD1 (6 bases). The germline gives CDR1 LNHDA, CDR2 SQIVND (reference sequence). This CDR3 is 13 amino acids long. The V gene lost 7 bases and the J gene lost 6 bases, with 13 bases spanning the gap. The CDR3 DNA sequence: TGTGCCAGTAAGACAGGACGGGGTCAGCCCCAGCATTTT. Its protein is CASKTGRGQPQHF. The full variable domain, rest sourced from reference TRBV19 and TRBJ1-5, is DGGITQSPKYLFRKEGQNVTLSCEQNLNHDAMYWYRQDPGQGLRLIYYSQIVNDFQKGDIAEGYSVSREKKESFPLTVTSAQKNPTAFYLCASKTGRGQPQHFGDGTRLSIL.

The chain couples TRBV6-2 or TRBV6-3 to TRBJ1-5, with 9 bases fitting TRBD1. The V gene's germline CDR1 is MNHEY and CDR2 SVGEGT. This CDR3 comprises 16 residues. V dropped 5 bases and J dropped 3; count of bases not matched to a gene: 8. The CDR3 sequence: CASSRIQGAYNQPQHF. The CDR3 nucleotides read TGTGCCAGCAGTCGAATACAGGGGGCCTACAATCAGCCCCAGCATTTT.

The CDR3: CASSVGGLADAYEQYF. The DNA of the CDR3 is TGTGCCAGCAGCGTAGGGGGACTAGCGGATGCCTACGAGCAGTACTTC. J is TRBJ2-7 and V is TRBV9, with 11 bases that match TRBD2. The CDR3 sequence is 16 residues long. V lost 0 bases, J lost 2 bases, and 4 bases stayed unmatched. Germline loops: CDR1 SGDLS, CDR2 YYNGEE.

The CDR3 DNA sequence: TGTGCCAGCAGTGAAGTTGGACTAGAGACCCAGTACTTC. Translation: CASSEVGLETQYF. The rearrangement links TRBV6-1 to TRBJ2-5, with D tentatively TRBD2 (5 bases). Trimming removed 1 base from V and 4 bases from J, with 7 bases in between. From germline, CDR1 is MNHNS and CDR2 SASEGT. The CDR3 has 13 residues.

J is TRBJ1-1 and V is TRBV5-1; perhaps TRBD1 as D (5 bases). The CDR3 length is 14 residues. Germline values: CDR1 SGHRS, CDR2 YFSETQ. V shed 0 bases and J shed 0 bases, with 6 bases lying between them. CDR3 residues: CASSLADMNTEAFF. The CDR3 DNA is TGCGCCAGCAGCTTGGCGGACATGAACACTGAAGCTTTCTTT.

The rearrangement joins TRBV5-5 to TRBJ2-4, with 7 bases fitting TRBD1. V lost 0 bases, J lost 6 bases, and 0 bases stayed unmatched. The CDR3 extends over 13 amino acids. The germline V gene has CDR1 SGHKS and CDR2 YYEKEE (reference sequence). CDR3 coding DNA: TGTGCCAGCAGCTTGGAGGGGGCAAACATTCAGTACTTC. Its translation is CASSLEGANIQYF.

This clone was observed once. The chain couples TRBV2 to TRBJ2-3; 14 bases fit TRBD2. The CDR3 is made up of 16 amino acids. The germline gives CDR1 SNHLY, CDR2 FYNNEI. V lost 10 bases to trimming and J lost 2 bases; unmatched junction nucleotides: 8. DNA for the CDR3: TGTGCCACCCAAAAGGGACTAGCGGGGGCCACAGATACGCAGTATTTT. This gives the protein CATQKGLAGATDTQYF.

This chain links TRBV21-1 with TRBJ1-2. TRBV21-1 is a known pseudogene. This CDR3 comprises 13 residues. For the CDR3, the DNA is TGTGCCAGCAGCAATCCCCGTAACTATGGCTACACCTTC. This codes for CASSNPRNYGYTF.

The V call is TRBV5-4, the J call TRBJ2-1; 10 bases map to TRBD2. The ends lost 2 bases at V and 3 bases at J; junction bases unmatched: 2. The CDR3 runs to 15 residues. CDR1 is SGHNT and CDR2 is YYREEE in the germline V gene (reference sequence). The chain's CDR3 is CASSLGTSVYNEQFF. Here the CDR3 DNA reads TGTGCCAGCAGCTTAGGGACTAGCGTCTACAATGAGCAGTTCTTC.

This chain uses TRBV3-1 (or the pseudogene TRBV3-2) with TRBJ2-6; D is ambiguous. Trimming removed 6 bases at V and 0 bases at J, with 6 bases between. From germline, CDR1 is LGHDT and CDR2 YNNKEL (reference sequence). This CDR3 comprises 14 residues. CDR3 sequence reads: CASSQYSGANVLTF. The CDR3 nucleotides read TGTGCCAGCAGTCAGTACTCTGGGGCCAACGTCCTGACTTTC.

The CDR3 is CASSRSGRSDEQYF. The CDR3 nucleotides read TGTGCCAGCAGCCGTAGCGGGAGGAGCGACGAGCAGTACTTC. This chain joins TRBV7-2 and TRBJ2-7, with 10 bases identical to TRBD2. J gave up 5 bases and V 5 bases, and 6 bases lay outside the gene matches. Per the germline V gene, CDR1 is SGHTA and CDR2 is FQGNSA. This CDR3 is built from 14 residues.

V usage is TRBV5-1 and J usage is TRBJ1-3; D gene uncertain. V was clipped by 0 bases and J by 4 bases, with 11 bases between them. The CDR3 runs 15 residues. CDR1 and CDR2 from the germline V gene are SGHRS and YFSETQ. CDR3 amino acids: CASSLGIRGGNTIYF. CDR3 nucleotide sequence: TGCGCCAGCAGCTTGGGGATCCGCGGGGGAAACACCATATATTTT. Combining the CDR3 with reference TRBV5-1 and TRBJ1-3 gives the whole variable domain KAGVTQTPRYLIKTRGQQVTLSCSPISGHRSVSWYQQTPGQGLQFLFEYFSETQRNKGNFPGRFSGRQFSNSRSEMNVSTLELGDSALYLCASSLGIRGGNTIYFGEGSWLTVV.

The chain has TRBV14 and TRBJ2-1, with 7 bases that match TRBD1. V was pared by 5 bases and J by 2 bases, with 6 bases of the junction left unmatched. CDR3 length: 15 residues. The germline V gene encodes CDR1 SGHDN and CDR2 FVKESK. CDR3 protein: CASSYRQGTYNEQFF. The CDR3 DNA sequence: TGTGCCAGCAGCTATCGACAGGGTACCTACAATGAGCAGTTCTTC.